This is a list of T cell receptor beta chains from one sample in a study of CD8+CD57+ T cells in acquired aplastic anemia. TCRdb reprocessed the reads via MiXCR and lists one record per CDR3 protein. Of about 190,000 distinct CDR3 sequences listed, around 59% are singletons. Sequencing was done on a sample of sorted CD4+, CD8+, or CD8+CD57+ T cells (not recorded which) from PBMCs. These receptors all come from a human donor in good health, serving as a control. The CDR3 runs from the conserved cysteine through the conserved F or W. D genes are given only for firm matches. Size is stated for part of the rows, as once, few or many counts, or as a class when the clone is expanded.

D	J	size	V	CDR3	DNA
TRBD2	TRBJ2-3	few	TRBV7-9	CASSLRAKLAGGFDTQYF	TGTGCCAGCAGCTTAAGGGCCAAACTAGCGGGAGGATTTGATACGCAGTATTTT
TRBD1	TRBJ2-7	.	TRBV10-1	CASSGGPGQGAYEQYF	TGCGCCAGCAGTGGGGGACCGGGACAGGGGGCTTACGAGCAGTACTTC
TRBD1	TRBJ2-5	many	TRBV7-7	CASSLVTGGHETQYF	TGTGCTAGCAGCTTAGTGACAGGGGGCCACGAGACCCAGTACTTC
TRBD1	TRBJ1-6	many	TRBV28	CASSYTGQLNSNSPLHF	TGTGCCAGCAGTTACACGGGACAGCTCAACTCAAATTCACCCCTCCACTTT
TRBD1	TRBJ1-5	once	TRBV11-2	CASSFETRDRSLRPQHF	TGTGCCAGCAGTTTTGAGACTAGGGACAGGTCCCTGAGGCCCCAGCATTTT
.	TRBJ1-4	many	TRBV7-8	CASSLAGLATNEKLFF	TGTGCCAGCAGCTTAGCGGGACTTGCAACTAATGAAAAACTGTTTTTT
.	TRBJ2-3	many	TRBV12-3/TRBV12-4	CASSFLHTDTQYF	TGTGCCAGCAGCTTTCTTCACACAGATACGCAGTATTTT
.	TRBJ2-3	.	TRBV19	CASSIWSGTDTQYF	TGTGCCAGTAGTATATGGAGTGGCACAGATACGCAGTATTTT
TRBD2	TRBJ2-2	once	TRBV10-1	CASSGGSGLGIAGELFF	TGCGCCAGCAGTGGGGGGTCGGGACTAGGTATTGCCGGGGAGCTGTTTTTT
.	TRBJ2-7	.	TRBV19	CASSIVSGTYEQYF	TGTGCCAGTAGTATAGTGTCCGGGACCTACGAGCAGTACTTC
.	TRBJ2-3	.	TRBV7-6	CASSSSLDTQYF	TGTGCCAGCAGCTCCTCACTGGATACGCAGTATTTT
.	TRBJ1-2	many	TRBV5-1	CASSPQNLQGDGYTF	TGCGCCAGCAGCCCACAAAACCTACAGGGCGATGGCTACACCTTC
TRBD1	TRBJ2-3	once	TRBV9	CASSSEGAVADTQYF	TGTGCCAGCAGCTCAGAGGGGGCGGTTGCAGATACGCAGTATTTT
.	TRBJ2-5	many	TRBV6-4	CASSEMGGVGETQYF	TGTGCCAGCAGTGAGATGGGGGGAGTAGGAGAGACCCAGTACTTC
.	TRBJ1-4	many	TRBV20-1	CSAGPRGSREKLFF	TGCAGTGCTGGCCCCAGGGGCTCTAGGGAAAAACTGTTTTTT
TRBD2	TRBJ2-3	.	TRBV20-1	CSARGAGGPDTQYF	TGCAGTGCTAGGGGAGCGGGGGGACCAGACACGCAGTATTTT
.	TRBJ1-6	.	TRBV24-1	CATSEGSSYNSPLHF	TGTGCCACCAGTGAAGGGAGCTCCTATAATTCACCCCTCCACTTT
.	TRBJ1-1	.	TRBV29-1	CSVVRVYSNTEAFF	TGCAGCGTTGTGCGGGTATACAGCAACACTGAAGCTTTCTTT
.	TRBJ1-5	many	TRBV6-1	CASSEGTNQPQHF	TGTGCCAGCAGTGAAGGGACAAATCAGCCCCAGCATTTT
TRBD2	TRBJ2-2	many	TRBV12-3/TRBV12-4	CASSPLPSGGRTGELFF	TGTGCCAGCAGTCCCCTCCCTAGCGGGGGACGGACCGGGGAGCTGTTTTTT
.	TRBJ1-1	.	TRBV15	CATSRDTGSMNTEAFF	TGTGCCACCAGCAGAGATACGGGGAGCATGAACACTGAAGCTTTCTTT
.	TRBJ2-5	.	TRBV7-2	CASSPLGQGKGPQYF	TGTGCCAGCAGCCCTCTGGGGCAGGGGAAGGGACCCCAGTACTTC
.	TRBJ2-3	once	TRBV14	CASSHRPADTQYF	TGTGCCAGCAGCCACCGGCCCGCAGATACGCAGTATTTT
.	TRBJ2-5	.	TRBV7-6	CASSQDNRETQYF	TGTGCCAGCAGCCAAGATAACAGGGAGACCCAGTACTTC
.	TRBJ1-4	.	TRBV25-1	CASSETRAGEKLFF	TGTGCCAGCAGTGAAACCCGGGCGGGTGAAAAACTGTTTTTT
.	TRBJ2-2	many	TRBV5-8	CASSPVDGPNTGELFF	TGTGCCAGCAGCCCGGTGGACGGGCCGAACACCGGGGAGCTGTTTTTT
.	TRBJ2-3	.	TRBV7-2	CASRFSEDTQYF	TGTGCCAGCAGATTTTCGGAGGATACGCAGTATTTT
TRBD1	TRBJ1-6	.	TRBV2	CASSQGAGQVASPLHF	TGCGCCAGCAGCCAAGGGGCGGGACAGGTAGCGTCACCCCTCCACTTT
.	TRBJ2-6	once	TRBV7-7	CASSLMGTSGANVLTF	TGTGCCAGCAGCTTAATGGGGACCTCTGGGGCCAACGTCCTGACTTTC
TRBD1	TRBJ2-7	.	TRBV7-7	CASSVTGGYEQYF	TGTGCCAGCAGCGTGACAGGGGGCTACGAGCAGTACTTC
TRBD2	TRBJ2-7	few	TRBV9	CASSAASGVSEQYF	TGTGCCAGCAGCGCAGCCAGCGGGGTGAGCGAGCAGTACTTC
.	TRBJ1-3	once	TRBV7-8	CASSPREGSTIYF	TGTGCCAGCAGCCCCCGGGAGGGAAGCACCATATATTTT
TRBD2	TRBJ2-1	many	TRBV5-1	CASSLSAGGGNEQFF	TGCGCCAGCAGCTTGTCAGCGGGGGGGGGAAATGAGCAGTTCTTC
TRBD1	TRBJ1-1	few	TRBV5-1	CASSLSGGTEAFF	TGTGCCAGCAGCCTGTCAGGGGGCACTGAAGCTTTCTTT
TRBD1	TRBJ2-2	many	TRBV4-2	CASSQVRQGYTGELFF	TGTGCCAGCAGCCAGGTTAGACAGGGCTACACCGGGGAGCTGTTTTTT
TRBD2	TRBJ2-1	.	TRBV12-3/TRBV12-4	CASSLLSGTSGDNEQFF	TGTGCCAGCAGTTTACTCTCGGGGACTAGCGGGGACAATGAGCAGTTCTTC
.	TRBJ2-3	.	TRBV24-1	CATSATDRFRADTQYF	TGTGCCACCAGTGCCACAGACAGGTTTCGGGCAGATACGCAGTATTTT
.	TRBJ1-6	.	TRBV7-9	CASSTGPGPELILHF	TGTGCCAGCAGCACCGGTCCCGGGCCCGAGTTAATCCTCCACTTT
TRBD1	TRBJ1-6	.	TRBV12-3/TRBV12-4	CASSLADSGQGANSPLHF	TGTGCCAGCAGCTTAGCGGATAGCGGACAGGGGGCGAACTCACCCCTCCACTTT
.	TRBJ1-6	.	TRBV19	CVSRMDETLYSPLHF	TGTGTCAGTAGAATGGACGAGACCCTCTATTCACCCCTCCACTTT
TRBD1	TRBJ2-7	.	TRBV2	CASSSRAGQGGYEQYF	TGTGCCAGCAGTAGCCGCGCGGGACAGGGGGGATACGAGCAGTACTTC
.	TRBJ2-5	many	TRBV7-2	CASSLTAFQETQYF	TGTGCCAGCAGCTTAACCGCGTTTCAAGAGACCCAGTACTTC
TRBD2	TRBJ2-1	.	TRBV18	CASSLGLASYNEQFF	TGTGCCAGCTCACTCGGACTAGCATCGTACAATGAGCAGTTCTTC
.	TRBJ2-2	.	TRBV20-1	CSDKGGAGELFF	TGCAGTGACAAGGGGGGAGCCGGGGAGCTGTTTTTT
.	TRBJ2-7	few	TRBV10-3	CAISEAPYEQYF	TGTGCCATCAGTGAGGCCCCCTACGAGCAGTACTTC
TRBD1	TRBJ1-2	.	TRBV2	CASSGQGALYGYTF	TGTGCCAGCAGCGGACAGGGGGCGCTTTATGGCTACACCTTC
.	TRBJ2-1	few	TRBV15	CACRDAPHNEQFF	TGTGCCTGCCGGGACGCGCCTCACAATGAGCAGTTCTTC
TRBD1	TRBJ1-2	.	TRBV20-1	CSARKTGYGYTF	TGCAGTGCTAGGAAGACAGGGTATGGCTACACCTTC
TRBD2	TRBJ2-7	.	TRBV7-6	CASSSGTSGGFYEQYF	TGTGCCAGCAGCTCCGGGACTAGCGGGGGCTTCTACGAGCAGTACTTC
TRBD1	TRBJ2-3	few	TRBV2	CASTRTGLTDTQYF	TGTGCCAGCACCCGGACAGGACTCACAGATACGCAGTATTTT